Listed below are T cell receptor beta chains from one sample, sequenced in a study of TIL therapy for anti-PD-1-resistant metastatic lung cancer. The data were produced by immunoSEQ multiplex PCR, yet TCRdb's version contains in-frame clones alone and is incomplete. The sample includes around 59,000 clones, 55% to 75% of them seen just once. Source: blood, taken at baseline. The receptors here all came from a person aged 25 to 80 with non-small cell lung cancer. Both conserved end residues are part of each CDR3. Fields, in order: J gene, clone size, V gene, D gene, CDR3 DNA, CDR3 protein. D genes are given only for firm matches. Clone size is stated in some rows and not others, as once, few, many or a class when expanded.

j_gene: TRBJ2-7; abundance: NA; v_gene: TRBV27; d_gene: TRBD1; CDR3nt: TGTGCCACCAAGACAGGGATACCTTCCTACGAGCAGTACTTC; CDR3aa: CATKTGIPSYEQYF
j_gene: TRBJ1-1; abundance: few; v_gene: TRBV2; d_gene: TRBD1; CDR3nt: TGTGCCAGCATAAAACAGGGGATGGGCACTGAAGCTTTCTTT; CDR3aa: CASIKQGMGTEAFF
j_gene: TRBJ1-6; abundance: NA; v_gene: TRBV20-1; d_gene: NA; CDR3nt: TGCAGTGCTAGCGGGTTTTCACCCCTCCACTTT; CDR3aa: CSASGFSPLHF
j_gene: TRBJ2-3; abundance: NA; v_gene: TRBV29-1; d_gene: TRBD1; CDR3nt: TGCAGCTCGGACAGGGGATTGGATACGCAGTATTTT; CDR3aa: CSSDRGLDTQYF
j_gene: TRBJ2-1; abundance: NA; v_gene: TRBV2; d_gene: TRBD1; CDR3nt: TGTGCCAGCGGGTCTCGACAGGGACCCTACAATGAGCAGTTCTTC; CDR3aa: CASGSRQGPYNEQFF
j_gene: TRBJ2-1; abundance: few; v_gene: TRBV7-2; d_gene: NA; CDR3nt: TGTGCCAGCAGCTTAGATGGACTGTACAATGAGCAGTTCTTC; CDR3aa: CASSLDGLYNEQFF
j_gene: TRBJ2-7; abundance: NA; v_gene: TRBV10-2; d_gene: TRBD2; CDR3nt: TGCGCCAGCAGTGGAGACCCCGGACTAGCGAGCTACGAGCAGTACTTC; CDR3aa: CASSGDPGLASYEQYF
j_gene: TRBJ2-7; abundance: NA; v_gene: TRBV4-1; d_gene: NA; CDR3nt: TGCGCCAGCAGCCAAGATCGATCAGGGTATGCCTACGAGCAGTACTTC; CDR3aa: CASSQDRSGYAYEQYF
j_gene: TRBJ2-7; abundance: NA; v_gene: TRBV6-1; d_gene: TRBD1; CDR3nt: TGTGCCAGCAGTGAAGCAGTTGAACAGGGGATCTACGAGCAGTACTTC; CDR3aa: CASSEAVEQGIYEQYF
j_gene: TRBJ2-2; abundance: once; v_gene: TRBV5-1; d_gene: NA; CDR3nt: TGCGCCAGCAGCATCCAGGGGACAAATACCGGGGAGCTGTTTTTT; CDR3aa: CASSIQGTNTGELFF
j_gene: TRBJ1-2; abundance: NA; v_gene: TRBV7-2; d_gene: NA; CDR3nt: TGTGCCAGCAGCTTAGTGAGCTCTAACTATGGCTACACCTTC; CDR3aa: CASSLVSSNYGYTF
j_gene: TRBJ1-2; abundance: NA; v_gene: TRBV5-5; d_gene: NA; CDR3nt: TGTGCCAGCAGACCGACCGGCGGAAACTATGGCTACACCTTC; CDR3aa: CASRPTGGNYGYTF
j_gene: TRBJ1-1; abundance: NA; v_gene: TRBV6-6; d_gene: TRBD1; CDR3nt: TGTGCCAGCAGTCACAGGGGGCGGACACGCAACACTGAAGCTTTCTTT; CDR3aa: CASSHRGRTRNTEAFF
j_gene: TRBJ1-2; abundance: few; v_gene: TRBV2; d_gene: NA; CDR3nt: TGTGCCAGCAGACCGAACACAGGCGGGGATGGCTACACCTTC; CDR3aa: CASRPNTGGDGYTF
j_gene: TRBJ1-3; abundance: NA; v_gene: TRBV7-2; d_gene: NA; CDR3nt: TGTGCCAGCAGTTCCGACATCAATTCCGGAAACACCATATATTTT; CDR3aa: CASSSDINSGNTIYF
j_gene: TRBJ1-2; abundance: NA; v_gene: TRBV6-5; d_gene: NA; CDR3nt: TGTGCCAGCACCCTAGTAGTGGGACACCACGGGGGCTACACCTTC; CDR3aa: CASTLVVGHHGGYTF
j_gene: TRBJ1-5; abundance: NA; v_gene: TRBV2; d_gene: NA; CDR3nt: TGTGCCAGCAGCCCAAGGGGCAGGGCTAGCAATCAGCCCCAGCATTTT; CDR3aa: CASSPRGRASNQPQHF
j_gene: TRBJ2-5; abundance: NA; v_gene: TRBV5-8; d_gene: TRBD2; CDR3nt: TGTGCCAGCACCCCCGGGGGGCAAGAGACCCAGTACTTC; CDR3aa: CASTPGGQETQYF
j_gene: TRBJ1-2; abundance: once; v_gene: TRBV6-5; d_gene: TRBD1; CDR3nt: TGTGCCAGCAGCCGACAGGGTGGAACCGGCTACACCTTC; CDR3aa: CASSRQGGTGYTF
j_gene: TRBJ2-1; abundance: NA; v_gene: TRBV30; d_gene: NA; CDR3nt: TGTGCCTGGAGTGAAAAGAGGGAGGTCGCTGAGCAGTTCTTC; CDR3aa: CAWSEKREVAEQFF
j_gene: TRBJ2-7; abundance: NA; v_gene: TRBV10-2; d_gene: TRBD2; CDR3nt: TGCGCCAGCGGCGGGAGCCCCTACGAGCAGTACTTC; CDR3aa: CASGGSPYEQYF
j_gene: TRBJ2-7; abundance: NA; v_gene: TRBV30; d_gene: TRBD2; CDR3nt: TGTGCCTGGAGTCAGGTTAGCGGGGCCTACGAGCAGTACTTC; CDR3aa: CAWSQVSGAYEQYF
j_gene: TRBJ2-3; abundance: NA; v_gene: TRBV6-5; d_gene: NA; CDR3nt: TGTGCCAGCAGTCCTACCGTCGGGGGTGATACGCAGTATTTT; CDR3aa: CASSPTVGGDTQYF
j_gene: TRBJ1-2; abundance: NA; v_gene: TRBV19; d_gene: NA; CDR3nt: TGTGCCAGTAGGACGGGGCGGGTCTATGGCTACACCTTC; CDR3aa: CASRTGRVYGYTF
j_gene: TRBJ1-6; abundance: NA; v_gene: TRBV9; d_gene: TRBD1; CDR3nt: TGTGCCACCGGGACAGCTAATTCACCCCTCCACTTT; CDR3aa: CATGTANSPLHF
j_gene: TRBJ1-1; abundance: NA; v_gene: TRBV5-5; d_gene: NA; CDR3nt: TGTGCCAGCAGCTTGGTCTTGGCCACTGAAGCTTTCTTT; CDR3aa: CASSLVLATEAFF
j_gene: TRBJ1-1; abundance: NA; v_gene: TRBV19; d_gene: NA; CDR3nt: TGTGCCACCGGGACCGAACTTGAAGCTTTCTTT; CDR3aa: CATGTELEAFF
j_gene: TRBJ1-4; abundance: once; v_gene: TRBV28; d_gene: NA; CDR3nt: TGTGCCAGCAGTTTTAGCGGCTATAATGAAAAACTGTTTTTT; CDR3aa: CASSFSGYNEKLFF
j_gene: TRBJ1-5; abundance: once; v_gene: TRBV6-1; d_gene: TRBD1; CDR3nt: TGTGCCAGCAGTGGACAGGGAGTGAGGGGAAGCAATCAGCCCCAGCATTTT; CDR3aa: CASSGQGVRGSNQPQHF
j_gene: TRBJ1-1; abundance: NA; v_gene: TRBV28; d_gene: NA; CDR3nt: TGTGCCAGCAGTTCCATAGGCTTTAACACTGAAGCTTTCTTT; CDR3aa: CASSSIGFNTEAFF
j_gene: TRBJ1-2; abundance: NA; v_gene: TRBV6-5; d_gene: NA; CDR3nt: TGTGCCAGCAGTTACGACTTAAACAACTATGGCTACACCTTC; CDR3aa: CASSYDLNNYGYTF
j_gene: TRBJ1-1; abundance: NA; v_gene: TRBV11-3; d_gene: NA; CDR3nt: TGTGCCAGCAGCTCCCAGGGGAGGACTGAAGCTTTCTTT; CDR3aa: CASSSQGRTEAFF
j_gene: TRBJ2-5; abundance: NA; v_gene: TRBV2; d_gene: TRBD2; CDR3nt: TGTGCCAGCAGAAGAAGGACTAGCGGGACAGAGACCCAGTACTTC; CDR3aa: CASRRRTSGTETQYF
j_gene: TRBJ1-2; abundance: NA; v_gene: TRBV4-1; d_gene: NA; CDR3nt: TGCGCCAGCAGCCAACCCTCGGGAGCGAATGGCTACACCTTC; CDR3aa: CASSQPSGANGYTF
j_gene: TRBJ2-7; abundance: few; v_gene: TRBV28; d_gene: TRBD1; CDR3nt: TGTGCCAGCCGCCCCGGGACAGGGCTTACCTACGAGCAGTACTTC; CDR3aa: CASRPGTGLTYEQYF